One and the same sample provided the 27 T cell receptor beta chains below, sequenced in a study of shared clonotypes between healthy human individuals. Sequencing used immunoSEQ multiplex PCR; TCRdb keeps in-frame clones, though not all of them. Here the sample spans over a million clones, under 80% being singletons. The sample comprised memory CD4+ T cells sorted from blood. The subset: CD45RA-negative fraction. Every receptor here comes from a man younger than 30 in good health.

This sequence joins TRBV7-2 and TRBJ2-5; no reliable D call. From germline, CDR1 is SGHTA and CDR2 FQGNSA. The ends were cut back, 6 bases at V and 2 bases at J, with 7 bases in the middle. The CDR3 runs to 12 residues. CDR3 DNA sequence: TGTGCCAGCAGTCGTCCGCAAGAGACCCAGTACTTC. This gives the protein CASSRPQETQYF. Using reference TRBV7-2 and TRBJ2-5 for the parts outside the CDR3, the full variable domain is GAGVSQSPSNKVTEKGKDVELRCDPISGHTALYWYRQSLGQGLEFLIYFQGNSAPDKSGLPSDRFSAERTGGSVSTLTIQRTQQEDSAVYLCASSRPQETQYFGPGTRLLVL.

V usage is TRBV5-6 and J usage is TRBJ2-3, with 10 bases matching TRBD1. The ends lost 4 bases at V and 6 bases at J; junction bases unmatched: 8. The germline CDR1 and CDR2 sequences are SGHDT and YYEEEE. The CDR3 runs 15 residues. This CDR3 reads CASSPDRGLRDTQYF. The DNA of the CDR3 is TGTGCCAGCAGCCCAGACAGGGGGCTAAGGGATACGCAGTATTTT.

The J gene is TRBJ1-1, the V gene TRBV5-4; 7 positions match TRBD1. This CDR3 is 14 amino acids long. In germline, CDR1 is SGHNT, CDR2 YYREEE (reference sequence). With 4 bases clipped from V and 1 base from J, the junction kept 4 bases outside the gene matches. CDR3 protein: CASSRDSQNTEAFF. CDR3 nucleotide sequence: TGTGCCAGCAGCCGGGACAGCCAGAACACTGAAGCTTTCTTT.

This CDR3 is CAWAGRRLNTEAFF. The CDR3 nucleotides are TGTGCCTGGGCCGGACGGCGACTGAACACTGAAGCTTTCTTT. The chain carries TRBV30 and TRBJ1-1; D unclear. Trimming left V 5 bases short and J 0 bases short, with 13 bases between. The germline CDR1 and CDR2 sequences are GTSNPN and SVGIG (reference sequence). The length of the CDR3 is 14 residues.

The chain uses TRBV9 and TRBJ1-1, with D maybe TRBD1 (5 bases). V lost 0 bases to trimming and J lost 2 bases, with 8 bases between them. The CDR3 consists of 14 residues. CDR1 and CDR2 (germline): SGDLS, YYNGEE. This chain's CDR3 is CASSVAGINTEAFF. The CDR3 DNA follows: TGTGCCAGCAGCGTAGCAGGGATCAACACTGAAGCTTTCTTT.

With regard to this clone: A much larger clone is a single base away; this may be a read error. The same CDR3 can be traced to other DNA sequences in this sample. This chain joins TRBV2 and TRBJ2-7, with D possibly matching TRBD1 (6 bases). In germline, CDR1 is SNHLY, CDR2 FYNNEI. CDR3 length equals 12 residues. The ends were cut back, 4 bases at V and 3 bases at J, with 7 bases in the middle. CDR3 sequence: CASSVDSYEQYF. CDR3 in DNA: TGTGCCAGCAGTGTGGACAGCTACGAGCAGTACTTC.

The CDR3 DNA reads TGTGCCAGCTCATTACAGGGGGCAGATACGCAGTATTTT. Translating it yields CASSLQGADTQYF. The chain couples TRBV18 to TRBJ2-3; 8 nucleotides align to TRBD1. The CDR3 length is 13 residues. With 5 bases clipped from V and 4 bases from J, the junction kept 2 bases outside the gene matches. From germline, CDR1 is KGHSH and CDR2 LQKENI.

The table lists this clone with many counts. The genes are TRBV21-1 and TRBJ1-2; the DNA was not used to check the table's D call, TRBD1. TRBV21-1 is termed a pseudogene. The CDR3 loop spans 17 amino acids. Here the CDR3 reads CASSKRARDRRSYGYTF. CDR3 nucleotides: TGTGCCAGCAGCAAGCGGGCGCGAGACAGGAGAAGCTATGGCTACACCTTC.

This clone has more than one count but fewer than ten. The chain recombines TRBV18 with TRBJ1-5; no reliable D call. V shed 6 bases and J shed 7 bases, with 13 bases lying between them. Germline V gives CDR1 KGHSH, CDR2 LQKENI. This CDR3 comprises 13 residues. CDR3 residues: CASSAQTEQPQHF. The CDR3 region has the DNA TGTGCCAGCTCTGCTCAGACGGAACAGCCCCAGCATTTT. Using reference TRBV18 and TRBJ1-5 for the parts outside the CDR3, the full variable domain is NAGVMQNPRHLVRRRGQEARLRCSPMKGHSHVYWYRQLPEEGLKFMVYLQKENIIDESGMPKERFSAEFPKEGPSILRIQQVVRGDSAAYFCASSAQTEQPQHFGDGTRLSIL.

The chain has TRBV7-8 and TRBJ1-1; the D is unclear. The germline V gene has CDR1 SGHVS and CDR2 FQNEAQ. The CDR3 has 13 amino acids. The V end lost 0 bases, the J end lost 8 bases, and 10 bases lay between the germline ends. This CDR3 reads CASSLAILSEAFF. The CDR3, as DNA: TGTGCCAGCAGCTTAGCGATTTTATCGGAAGCTTTCTTT.

DNA of the CDR3: TGTGCCAGCAGCGTAGGGGGTTACACCGGGGAGCTGTTTTTT. It translates to CASSVGGYTGELFF. This chain links TRBV9 with TRBJ2-2, with D uncertain. Germline-derived CDR1 and CDR2 are SGDLS and YYNGEE. Trimming pared 0 bases from V and 3 bases from J, leaving 6 bases between. The CDR3 is made up of 14 amino acids.

The chain combines TRBV5-1 with TRBJ2-2; no definite D call. Per germline, CDR1 SGHRS and CDR2 YFSETQ. The CDR3 contains 15 residues. Trimming pared 5 bases from V and 4 bases from J, leaving 15 bases between. The CDR3 region has the DNA TGCGCCAGCAGTCCAGGCCTGGATAGCACCGGGGAGCTGTTTTTT. This codes for CASSPGLDSTGELFF.

This clone turned up a few times. J is TRBJ2-3 and V is TRBV30, with D maybe TRBD2 (6 bases). The CDR3 is 12 amino acids. Trimming pared 8 bases from V and 2 bases from J, leaving 11 bases between. Germline V CDR1 and CDR2: GTSNPN, SVGIG (reference sequence). CDR3 sequence (DNA): TGTGCCGGAGGGCGCGCCACAGATACGCAGTATTTT. This encodes CAGGRATDTQYF. The complete variable domain, with remaining parts taken from reference TRBV30 and TRBJ2-3, reads SQTIHQWPATLVQPVGSPLSLECTVEGTSNPNLYWYRQAAGRGLQLLFYSVGIGQISSEVPQNLSASRPQDRQFILSSKKLLLSDSGFYLCAGGRATDTQYFGPGTRLTVL.

The V call is TRBV5-1, the J call TRBJ1-2; 11 nucleotides align to TRBD1. J gave up 6 bases and V 4 bases, and 8 bases lay outside the gene matches. This CDR3 contains 15 residues. The germline CDR1 and CDR2 sequences are SGHRS and YFSETQ. Here the CDR3 reads CASSGGTGGWDGYTF. The CDR3 DNA is TGCGCCAGCAGCGGCGGGACAGGGGGTTGGGATGGCTACACCTTC.

This chain uses TRBV18 with TRBJ1-1, with D unresolved. Germline lookup yields CDR1 KGHSH and CDR2 LQKENI. This CDR3 is built from 14 residues. V lost 0 bases and J 6 bases, leaving 11 bases between the germline ends. In DNA, the CDR3 is TGTGCCAGCTCACCACCGGTCGTGATTGCTGAAGCTTTCTTT. Translating gives CASSPPVVIAEAFF. Supplemented by reference TRBV18 and TRBJ1-1, the full variable domain reads NAGVMQNPRHLVRRRGQEARLRCSPMKGHSHVYWYRQLPEEGLKFMVYLQKENIIDESGMPKERFSAEFPKEGPSILRIQQVVRGDSAAYFCASSPPVVIAEAFFGQGTRLTVV.

The chain couples TRBV28 to TRBJ2-7; possibly TRBD1 for D (5 bases). The CDR3 runs to 14 residues. Trimming removed 7 bases from V and 2 bases from J, with 15 bases in between. Germline CDR1 is MDHEN and CDR2 is SYDVKM. The CDR3 nucleotides read TGTGCCAGCACCCCCCGACAGTCCCCCTACGAGCAGTACTTC. It specifies CASTPRQSPYEQYF.

V is TRBV28 and J is TRBJ1-2, with 11 bases fitting TRBD1. The trim removed 6 bases at V and 4 bases at J, leaving 10 bases unmatched. The CDR3 contains 16 residues. Germline assignment: CDR1 MDHEN and CDR2 SYDVKM. The CDR3 nucleotides are TGTGCCAGCAGACTTGGGACAGGGGGGGGTATCTATGGCTACACCTTC. Its translation: CASRLGTGGGIYGYTF.

The chain joins TRBV27 to TRBJ2-3, with 7 bases identical to TRBD1. V gave up 4 bases and J gave up 4 bases; unmatched junction bases: 14. The CDR3 extends over 17 amino acids. Germline V lookup: CDR1 MNHEY, CDR2 SMNVEV (reference sequence). The CDR3 reads CASSSRLRQGPPDTQYF. CDR3 DNA: TGTGCCAGCAGTTCCAGACTTCGACAGGGACCCCCAGATACGCAGTATTTT.

The chain recombines TRBV6-6 with TRBJ2-2, with D tentatively TRBD2 (5 bases). The CDR3 contains 13 residues. V gave up 6 bases and J gave up 7 bases, with 12 bases separating them. Looked up from germline, CDR1 is MNHNY and CDR2 is SVGAGI (reference sequence). The CDR3 spells CASSLTRVGELFF. DNA of the CDR3: TGTGCCAGCAGCCTAACTAGGGTCGGGGAGCTGTTTTTT.

V is TRBV6-4 and J is TRBJ2-1; 16 bases match TRBD2. With 3 bases clipped from V and 5 bases from J, the junction kept 10 bases outside the gene matches. CDR1 and CDR2 (germline): MRHNA, SNTAGT. The CDR3 has 19 residues. The CDR3 loop is CASSERGTSGRGRDNEQFF. The CDR3 coding sequence is TGTGCCAGCAGTGAGAGGGGGACTAGCGGGAGGGGCAGGGACAATGAGCAGTTCTTC.

This clone has ten or more counts. The chain links TRBV4-3 to TRBJ2-3; 7 nucleotides match TRBD2. With V trimmed by 4 bases and J by 5 bases, 15 bases remained unmatched. This CDR3 has 17 amino acids. In germline, CDR1 is LGHNA, CDR2 YSLEER. The DNA of the CDR3 is TGCGCCAGCAGCCGAGAGGGTGGACTAGGGAGAGTAGATACGCAGTATTTT. Amino acids: CASSREGGLGRVDTQYF.

The chain recombines TRBV10-3 with TRBJ1-2; 7 nucleotides line up with TRBD1. Unmatched junction bases numbered 7, after V lost 4 bases and J lost 5 bases. Germline lookup yields CDR1 ENHRY and CDR2 SYGVKD. The CDR3 sequence is 14 residues long. The CDR3 sequence is CAISAGTDPYGYTF. The CDR3 DNA reads TGTGCCATCAGTGCCGGGACAGACCCTTATGGCTACACCTTC.

The chain recombines TRBV7-2 with TRBJ2-1; no firm D call. V was shortened by 8 bases and J by 2 bases, with 16 bases between the two germline ends. CDR3 length: 15 residues. From germline, CDR1 is SGHTA and CDR2 FQGNSA. This chain's CDR3 is CASLPSRGTYNEQFF. The CDR3 DNA follows: TGTGCCAGCCTCCCGAGCAGAGGCACCTACAATGAGCAGTTCTTC.

The chain combines TRBV28 with TRBJ2-1; a weak D match, TRBD1 (5 bases). Trimming pared 6 bases from V and 9 bases from J, leaving 12 bases between. The germline V gene encodes CDR1 MDHEN and CDR2 SYDVKM. CDR3 length equals 12 residues. The CDR3 loop reads CASRKGEGEQFF. CDR3 nucleotide sequence: TGTGCCAGCAGGAAAGGGGAAGGTGAGCAGTTCTTC.

The genes are TRBV19 and TRBJ1-1; D might be TRBD1 (5 bases). Germline V lookup: CDR1 LNHDA, CDR2 SQIVND (reference sequence). The CDR3 is 14 residues long. The ends were cut back, 5 bases at V and 4 bases at J, with 14 bases in the middle. CDR3 bases: TGTGCCAGTAGTCCAGGGTGGGTACTCACTGAAGCTTTCTTT. It translates to CASSPGWVLTEAFF.

The chain employs TRBV7-2 and TRBJ2-7, with D uncertain. Germline V gene lookup returns CDR1 SGHTA and CDR2 FQGNSA. The length of the CDR3 is 13 residues. Between the trimmed V and J ends, which lost 5 bases and 0 bases, there was a span of 8 bases. The CDR3 DNA follows: TGTGCCAGCAGCGGGCCGAGCTCCTACGAGCAGTACTTC. This translates into CASSGPSSYEQYF.

The chain uses TRBV6-1 and TRBJ2-4, with a possible D match to TRBD2 (6 bases). The germline V and J ends were trimmed by 4 bases and 7 bases, with 20 bases remaining between them. Germline CDR1 is MNHNS and CDR2 is SASEGT. The CDR3 is made up of 16 amino acids. CDR3 sequence reads: CASSGGRVPDYNIQYF. The CDR3 DNA is TGTGCCAGCAGTGGGGGCAGGGTACCGGACTATAACATTCAGTACTTC.